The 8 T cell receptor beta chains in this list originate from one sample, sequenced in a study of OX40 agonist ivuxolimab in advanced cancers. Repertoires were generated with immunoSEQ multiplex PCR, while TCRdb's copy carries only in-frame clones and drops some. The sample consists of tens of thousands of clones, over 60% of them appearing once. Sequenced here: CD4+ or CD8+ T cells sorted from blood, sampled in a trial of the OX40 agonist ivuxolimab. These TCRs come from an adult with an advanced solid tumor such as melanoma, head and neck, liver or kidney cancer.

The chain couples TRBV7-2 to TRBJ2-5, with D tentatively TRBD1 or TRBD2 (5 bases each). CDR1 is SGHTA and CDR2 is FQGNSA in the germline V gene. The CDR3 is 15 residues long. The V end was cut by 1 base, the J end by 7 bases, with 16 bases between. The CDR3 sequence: CASSLVGVEGATQYF. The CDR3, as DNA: TGTGCCAGCAGCTTAGTGGGGGTAGAGGGAGCGACCCAGTACTTC.

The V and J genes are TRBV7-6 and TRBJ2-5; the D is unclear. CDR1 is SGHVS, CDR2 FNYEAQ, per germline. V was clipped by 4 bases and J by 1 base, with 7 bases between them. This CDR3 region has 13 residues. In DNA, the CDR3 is TGTGCCAGCAGCTCGAGTCCCCAAGAGACCCAGTACTTC. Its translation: CASSSSPQETQYF.

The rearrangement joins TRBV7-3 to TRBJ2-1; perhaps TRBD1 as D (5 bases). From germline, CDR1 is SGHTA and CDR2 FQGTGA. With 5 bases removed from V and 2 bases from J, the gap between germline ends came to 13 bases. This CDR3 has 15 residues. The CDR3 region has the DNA TGTGCCAGCAGCGGTCGACAGTCTGCCTACAATGAGCAGTTCTTC. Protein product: CASSGRQSAYNEQFF.

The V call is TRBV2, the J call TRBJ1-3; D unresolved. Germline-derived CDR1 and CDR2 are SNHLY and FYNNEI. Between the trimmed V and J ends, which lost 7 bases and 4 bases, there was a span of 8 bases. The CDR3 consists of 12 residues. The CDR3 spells CASMGLGNTIYF. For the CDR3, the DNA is TGTGCCAGCATGGGCCTAGGAAACACCATATATTTT. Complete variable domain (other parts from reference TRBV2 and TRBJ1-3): EPEVTQTPSHQVTQMGQEVILRCVPISNHLYFYWYRQILGQKVEFLVSFYNNEISEKSEIFDDQFSVERPDGSNFTLKIRSTKLEDSAMYFCASMGLGNTIYFGEGSWLTVV.

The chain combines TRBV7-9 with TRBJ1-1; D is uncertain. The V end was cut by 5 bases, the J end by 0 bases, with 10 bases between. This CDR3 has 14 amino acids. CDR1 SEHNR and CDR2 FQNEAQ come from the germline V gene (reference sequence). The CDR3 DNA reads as TGTGCCAGCAGCCACGGTGGCATGAACACTGAAGCTTTCTTT. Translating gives CASSHGGMNTEAFF.

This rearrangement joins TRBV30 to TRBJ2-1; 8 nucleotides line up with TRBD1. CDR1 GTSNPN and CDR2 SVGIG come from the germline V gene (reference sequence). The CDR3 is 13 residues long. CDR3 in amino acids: CASLEGQANEQFF. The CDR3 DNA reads TGTGCGTCCCTCGAGGGACAGGCCAATGAGCAGTTCTTC.

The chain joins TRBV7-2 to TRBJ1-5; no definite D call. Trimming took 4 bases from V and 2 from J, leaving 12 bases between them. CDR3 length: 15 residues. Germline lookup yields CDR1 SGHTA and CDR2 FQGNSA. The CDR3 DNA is TGTGCCAGCAGCTCCAGGACGGATGGCAATCAGCCCCAGCATTTT. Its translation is CASSSRTDGNQPQHF.

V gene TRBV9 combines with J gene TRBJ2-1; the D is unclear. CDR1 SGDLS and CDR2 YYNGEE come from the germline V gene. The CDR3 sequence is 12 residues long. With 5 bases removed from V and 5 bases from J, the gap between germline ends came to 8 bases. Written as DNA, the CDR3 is TGTGCCAGCAGAGGGCAAGACAATGAGCAGTTCTTC. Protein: CASRGQDNEQFF.